This T cell receptor (beta chain) is from a study of T cell repertoires in cytomegalovirus infection. Study at large: Indications came from public TCR beta signatures; they pointed to CMV infection and to a matching HLA type.

Germline values: CDR1 MGHRA, CDR2 YSYEKL. The V end lost 8 bases, the J end lost 3 bases, and 17 bases lay between the germline ends. There are 14 residues in the CDR3. The sample holds many counts of this clonotype. MiXCR, run by TCRdb on the reads, gives a single entry per CDR3 protein. The sample lists about 300,000 distinct CDR3 sequences; around 9.6% were seen once. V gene TRBV4-1 combines with J gene TRBJ2-7; D might be TRBD2 (6 bases). The sequenced sample consisted of PBMCs. The clonotype comes from a human donor in good health (CMV status not recorded). Some clones in this sample may be carry-over from other donors' samples. The CDR3 sequence is CASYRGPGSYEQYV. CDR3 sequence (DNA): TGCGCCAGCTATAGGGGACCCGGGAGCTACGAGCAGTACGTC.